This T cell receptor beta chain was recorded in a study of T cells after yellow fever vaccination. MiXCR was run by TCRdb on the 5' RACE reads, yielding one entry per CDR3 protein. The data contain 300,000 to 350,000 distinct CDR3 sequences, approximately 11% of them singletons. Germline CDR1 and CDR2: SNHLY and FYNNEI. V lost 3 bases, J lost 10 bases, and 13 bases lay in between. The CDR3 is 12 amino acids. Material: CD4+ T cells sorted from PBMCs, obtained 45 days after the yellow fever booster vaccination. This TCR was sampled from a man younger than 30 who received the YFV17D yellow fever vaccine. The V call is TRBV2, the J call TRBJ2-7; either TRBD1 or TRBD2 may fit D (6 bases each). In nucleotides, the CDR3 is TGTGCCAGCAGTGACCACAGGGAGGTCCAGTACTTC. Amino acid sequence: CASSDHREVQYF.